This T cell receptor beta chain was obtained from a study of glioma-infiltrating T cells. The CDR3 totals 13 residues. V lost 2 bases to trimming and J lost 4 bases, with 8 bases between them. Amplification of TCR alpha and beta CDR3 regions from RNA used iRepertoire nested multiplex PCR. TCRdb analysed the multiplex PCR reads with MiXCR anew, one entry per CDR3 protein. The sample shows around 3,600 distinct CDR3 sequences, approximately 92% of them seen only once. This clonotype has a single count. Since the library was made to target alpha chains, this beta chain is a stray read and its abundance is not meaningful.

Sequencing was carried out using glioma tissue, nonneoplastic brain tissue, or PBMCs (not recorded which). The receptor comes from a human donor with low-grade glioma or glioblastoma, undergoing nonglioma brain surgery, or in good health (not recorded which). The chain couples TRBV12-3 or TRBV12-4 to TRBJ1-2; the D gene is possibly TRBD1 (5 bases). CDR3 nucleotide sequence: TGTGCCAGCAGTTTATCAGGGATCTATGGCTACACCTTC. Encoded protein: CASSLSGIYGYTF.